This is a list of T cell receptor beta chains from one sample in a study of PD-L1 blockade in urothelial cancer. TCRdb's copy holds only in-frame clones and misses some; the assay was immunoSEQ multiplex PCR. The data contain tens of thousands of clones, roughly nine tenths of them seen just once; the ten biggest clones take up 7.5% to 9.5%. The specimen was PBMCs, collected around atezolizumab (anti-PD-L1) treatment. These receptor sequences come from an older man with urothelial cancer. CDR3s include the opening cysteine and the closing phenylalanine or tryptophan. Each record gives: J gene, clone size, V gene, D gene, CDR3 DNA, CDR3 protein. The D gene is left open where the match is weak. Not every row has a clone size; where given, it reads once, few, many or a size class.

j_call: TRBJ2-2
clone_size: NA
v_call: TRBV7-9
d_call: NA
cdr3_nt: TGTGCCAGCAGCTTAGTCTCTAGCGCTAGGAACACCGGGGAGCTGTTTTTT
cdr3_aa: CASSLVSSARNTGELFF

j_call: TRBJ2-2
clone_size: NA
v_call: TRBV30
d_call: TRBD2
cdr3_nt: TGTGCCTGGAAGACTAGCGGGAGGGTTGATGGCGGGGAGCTGTTTTTT
cdr3_aa: CAWKTSGRVDGGELFF

j_call: TRBJ2-3
clone_size: once
v_call: TRBV28
d_call: NA
cdr3_nt: TGTGCCAGCAGTTTCACAGGTACTAGCACAGATACGCAGTATTTT
cdr3_aa: CASSFTGTSTDTQYF

j_call: TRBJ2-3
clone_size: NA
v_call: TRBV6-1
d_call: TRBD1
cdr3_nt: TGTGCCAGTAGGACAGGGAGCACAGATACGCAGTATTTT
cdr3_aa: CASRTGSTDTQYF

j_call: TRBJ2-7
clone_size: NA
v_call: TRBV19
d_call: NA
cdr3_nt: TGTGCCAGTTGGAGGGGGCACGAGCAGTACTTC
cdr3_aa: CASWRGHEQYF

j_call: TRBJ1-1
clone_size: NA
v_call: TRBV4-1
d_call: NA
cdr3_nt: TGCGCCAGCAGCCAAACTCCGACAGGAGGAAACACTGAAGCTTTCTTT
cdr3_aa: CASSQTPTGGNTEAFF

j_call: TRBJ2-1
clone_size: few
v_call: TRBV6-6
d_call: TRBD2
cdr3_nt: TGTGCCAGCAGTTGGACTAGCGGGAGCAATGAGCAGTTCTTC
cdr3_aa: CASSWTSGSNEQFF

j_call: TRBJ1-4
clone_size: NA
v_call: TRBV10-3
d_call: TRBD1
cdr3_nt: TGTGCCATCAGGGGTCAGGGGGCTGAAAAACTGTTTTTT
cdr3_aa: CAIRGQGAEKLFF

j_call: TRBJ2-5
clone_size: NA
v_call: TRBV6-5
d_call: NA
cdr3_nt: TGTGCCAGCAGTTATCAGCGGGTGGGCCAAGAGACCCAGTACTTC
cdr3_aa: CASSYQRVGQETQYF

j_call: TRBJ2-7
clone_size: NA
v_call: TRBV18
d_call: TRBD1
cdr3_nt: TGTGCCAGCACCCGGGACAGGGTTCCCGAGCAGTACTTC
cdr3_aa: CASTRDRVPEQYF

j_call: TRBJ1-2
clone_size: once
v_call: TRBV28
d_call: NA
cdr3_nt: TGTGCCAGCACTTCACTGGGGGCGTATGGCTACACCTTC
cdr3_aa: CASTSLGAYGYTF

j_call: TRBJ2-1
clone_size: NA
v_call: TRBV19
d_call: NA
cdr3_nt: TGTGCCAGTAGGGTGACAGGAGGAGGTGAGCAGTTCTTC
cdr3_aa: CASRVTGGGEQFF

j_call: TRBJ2-7
clone_size: few
v_call: TRBV10-3
d_call: NA
cdr3_nt: TGTGCCATCAGGACAGGAAACTCCTACGAGCAGTACTTC
cdr3_aa: CAIRTGNSYEQYF

j_call: TRBJ2-3
clone_size: NA
v_call: TRBV27
d_call: TRBD1
cdr3_nt: TGTGCCAGCAGTTTAAGGGGGGGACAGGGGGATATTAGCACAGATACGCAGTATTTT
cdr3_aa: CASSLRGGQGDISTDTQYF

j_call: TRBJ2-3
clone_size: NA
v_call: TRBV6-4
d_call: TRBD1
cdr3_nt: TGTGCCAGCAGTGACTCGAACAGGGGCAGGCAGTATTTT
cdr3_aa: CASSDSNRGRQYF

j_call: TRBJ2-7
clone_size: NA
v_call: TRBV27
d_call: NA
cdr3_nt: TGTGCCAGCAGACGAACAGGGTTTGGCTACGAGCAGTACTTC
cdr3_aa: CASRRTGFGYEQYF